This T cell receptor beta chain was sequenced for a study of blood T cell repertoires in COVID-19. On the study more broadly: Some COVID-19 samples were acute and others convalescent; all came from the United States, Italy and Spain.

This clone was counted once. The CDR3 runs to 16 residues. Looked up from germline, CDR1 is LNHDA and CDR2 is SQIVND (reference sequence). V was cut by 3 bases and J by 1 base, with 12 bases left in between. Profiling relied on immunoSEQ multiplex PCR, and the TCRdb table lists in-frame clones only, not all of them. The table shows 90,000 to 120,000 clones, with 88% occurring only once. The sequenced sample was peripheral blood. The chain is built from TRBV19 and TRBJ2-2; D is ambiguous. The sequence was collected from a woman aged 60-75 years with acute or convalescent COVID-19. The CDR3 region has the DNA TGTGCCAGTAGTATTTCGACTCGTCTGAACACCGGGGAGCTGTTTTTT. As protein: CASSISTRLNTGELFF.